This T cell receptor (beta chain) appears in the sequencing data of a study of STAT5B mutations in CD4+ large granular lymphocyte leukemia. Per the authors' pipeline: The detection floor for productive clonotype frequency was 2.59 x 10-5. Assay: immunoSEQ multiplex PCR; the TCRdb copy retains only in-frame clones and omits some. V, J and clone size are those of that table, while D and trimming were read from the DNA. Here the sample spans roughly 35,000 clones, about two thirds being singletons. Study findings and constraints: Without putative leukemic clones, patient CD4-sorted repertoires remained more clonal than healthy CD4+ repertoires. No patients shared main leukemic clonotypes, though roughly 23% appeared at low frequency elsewhere.

With respect to this clone: What it binds is unknown.

Material: CD4+ T cells from blood buffy coats. The TCR comes from a human donor in good health.

The CDR3 sequence is CASSYLQGAEEQYF. The DNA of the CDR3 is TGTGCCAGCAGTTATCTACAGGGGGCAGAAGAGCAGTACTTC. The chain is built from TRBV6-5 and TRBJ2-7; 9 bases fit TRBD1. Germline-derived CDR1 and CDR2 are MNHEY and SVGAGI. The CDR3 sequence is 14 residues long. Trimming cost V 3 bases and J 7 bases; bases outside gene matches: 7.